The TCR beta chain under discussion was sequenced for a study of regulatory and conventional T cells in RAG deficiency (dated by TCRdb to 2016 to 2017). Regarding the study in general: High-throughput TCR beta sequencing was used to compare the diversity and composition of the Treg, conventional CD4+ and CD8+ T cell repertoires of RAG-deficient patients with those of healthy controls. The full study reports these points: Compared with controls, Omenn syndrome and CID/AS patients had 95 to 100-fold fewer unique TCR beta sequences in Treg cells, but only roughly 9.3-fold fewer in the other subsets. Compared with control T-cell subpopulations, RAG-deficient patients had much lower Shannon entropy and higher Simpson indices. Some T-cell subset analyses were not performed for some subjects. In Omenn syndrome patients, sorted CD25-high CD127-low cells may represent peripherally activated cells rather than bona fide Treg cells. All patient T-cell subsets had shorter CDR3 lengths; Omenn syndrome patients showed >80% Treg-Tconv repertoire overlap at nucleotide and amino acid level.

In regard to this clone: Its antigen has not been determined. One end of the junction does not line up with germline, which may come from a read error. In the same sample, other DNA sequences code for this CDR3.

Conventional CD4+ T cells were purified from blood as CD25-low CD127-high cells before genomic DNA extraction. For repertoire analyses, the comparison group consisted of about eight healthy control donors. The CDR3 numbers 15 residues from cysteine through phenylalanine. Only CDR3 DNA remains: 45 bases, in frame from the first base. Looking up the germline V gene yields CDR1 MNHEY and CDR2 SVGAGI. The library was obtained by the immunoSEQ multiplex PCR assay. Genomic DNA from the sorted T-cell subsets was used to amplify and sequence rearranged TCR beta chain products. For the original study's pipeline: Repertoire diversity of productive TCR beta rearrangements was quantified using Shannon entropy and Simpson indices. Clonal expansion was assessed using the summed frequency of the 100 most abundant productive TCR beta clonotypes among total reads. A self-reactivity index based on amino acid usage at CDR3beta positions 6 and 7 was applied to the TRB repertoires. Two-way ANOVA was used for repertoire analyses, while Student t or Mann-Whitney tests were used for flow cytometric analyses. Imported from immuneACCESS, the table was reduced by TCRdb to in-frame sequences with V and J called. These copies leave out some clones; in studies compared against another copy, an unresolved V gene accounts for under half, and the cause of the remainder is not known. The V and J calls and clone size come from that table; D and trimming were worked out from the DNA. A total of roughly 30,000 clones appear in this sample, approximately 96% of them only once. The top ten hold under 0.45% of the sample.

This sample was also put to use in a study of regulatory T cells. The second source states: The multiplex PCR used 52 forward TRBV primers and 13 reverse TRBJ primers, with assay-based and computational corrections for amplification bias. In patients, repertoires had restricted unique TRB V-J pairs and skewed V and J gene usage, with regulatory T cells showing the most marked changes. T-cell receptor beta repertoires of sorted regulatory, conventional CD4+ and CD8+ T cells were compared between CD3G-deficient patients and healthy controls. Ficoll density separation was used to isolate peripheral blood mononuclear cells. Within the immunoSEQ assay, multiplex PCR amplified rearranged TRB loci from genomic DNA. TRB amplicons were sequenced using an Illumina HiSeq platform. Raw sequences were error-filtered and aligned to reference gene sequences by custom algorithms and were subsequently analyzed with the immunoSEQ online tools. Frequencies of productive and nonproductive TRB rearrangements were assessed among unique sequences as well as among total sequences. Groups were compared by t tests, Mann-Whitney tests or two-way ANOVA performed in Prism software.

The sequence came from a human donor in good health. The rearrangement combines TRBV6-5 with TRBJ2-7; TRBD2 matches 7 bases in the middle. Sequencing was carried out using CD25- CD4+ T cells sorted from blood. Here is the DNA: TGTGCCAGCAGTCACTCACGGACTAGTCACTACGAGCAGTACTTC. Its translation reads: CASSHSRTSHYEQYF.